This T cell receptor (beta chain) emerged from a study of blood T cell repertoires in COVID-19. The CDR3 runs 15 residues. Germline V gene data show CDR1 as SGDLS and CDR2 as YYNGEE. V was pared by 0 bases and J by 6 bases, with 0 bases of the junction left unmatched. Under the authors' procedure: Reference gene primer amplification gave nucleated cell count estimates. Clones were sequenced by immunoSEQ multiplex PCR, and TCRdb holds only the in-frame ones, with some missing. V, J and clone size derive from that table, while D and trimming were established from the DNA sequence. The table includes about 100,000 clones, 85% detected once. Concerning this clone: The same CDR3 can be traced to other DNA sequences in this sample.

This chain uses TRBV9 with TRBJ1-6; 10 nucleotides agree with TRBD1. This clonotype originated in a human donor in a cohort sampled during active COVID-19. The sample comprised peripheral blood. The CDR3 here is CASSVGQGANSPLHF. The CDR3 DNA reads TGTGCCAGCAGCGTAGGACAGGGGGCTAATTCACCCCTCCACTTT.